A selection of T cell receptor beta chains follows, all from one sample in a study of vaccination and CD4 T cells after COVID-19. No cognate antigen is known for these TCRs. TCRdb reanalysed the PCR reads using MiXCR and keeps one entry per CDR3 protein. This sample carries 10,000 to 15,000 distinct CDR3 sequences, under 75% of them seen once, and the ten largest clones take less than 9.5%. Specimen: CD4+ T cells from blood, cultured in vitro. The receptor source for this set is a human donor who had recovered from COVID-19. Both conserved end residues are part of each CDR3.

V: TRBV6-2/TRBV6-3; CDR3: CASRLAGNEQFF
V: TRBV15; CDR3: CATSRATVYGYTF
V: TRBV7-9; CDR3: CASRRTVGEKLFF
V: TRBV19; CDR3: CASKTGGPLPQHF
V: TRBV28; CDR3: CASSSGQGNSPLHF
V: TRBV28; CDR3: CASSLGTGKMAQHF
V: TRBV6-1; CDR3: CASSETGLDSPLHF
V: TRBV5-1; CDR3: CASSIYSGANVLTF
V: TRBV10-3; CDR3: CAIRGAPGQVTYEQYF
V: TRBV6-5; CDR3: CASSSPRTGVRAWTYEQYF
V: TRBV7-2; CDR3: CASSLNGGGGYEQYF
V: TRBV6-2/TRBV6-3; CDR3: CASSLSGRPGELFF
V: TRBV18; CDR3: CASSDRGSYEQYF
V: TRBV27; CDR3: CASSSRQIMNTEAFF
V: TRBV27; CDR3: CASSRRLAGGEFF
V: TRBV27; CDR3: CASSGRAGIGYTF
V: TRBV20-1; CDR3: CSASLPQETQYF
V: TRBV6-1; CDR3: CASSPGTSGSPDTQYF
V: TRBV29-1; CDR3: CSVEGQGAYEQYF
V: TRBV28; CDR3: CASSYSGGGTGELFF
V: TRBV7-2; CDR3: CASSFPGLAFSDTQYF
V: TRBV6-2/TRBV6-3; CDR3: CASSFSLGYENTEAFF
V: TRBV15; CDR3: CATGTTGSGETQYF
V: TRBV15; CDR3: CATSPPPGGLYEQYF
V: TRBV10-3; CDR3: CAIKRNTEAFF
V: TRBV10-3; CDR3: CATGTGSARYGYTF
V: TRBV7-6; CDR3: CASSFGGSSYNEQFF
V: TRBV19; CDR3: CASSVTGTPNTGELFF
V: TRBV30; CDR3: CAWSVRNSVNTEAFF
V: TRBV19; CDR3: CASRGGRTGDQPQHF
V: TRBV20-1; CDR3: CSASRGGSLSYEQYF
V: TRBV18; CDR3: CASSPVLAEYNEQFF
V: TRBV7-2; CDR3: CASSLAGGHGNQPQHF
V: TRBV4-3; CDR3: CASSQDWSAGGGYSPLHF
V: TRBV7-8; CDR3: CASRRRRMSGTDTQYF
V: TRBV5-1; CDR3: CASSTGRDDEQYF
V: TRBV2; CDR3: CASTIQETQYF
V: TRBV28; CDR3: CASSFSNQPQHF
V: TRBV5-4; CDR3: CASSLKGSEQFF
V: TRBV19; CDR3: CASSSRTGPEAFF
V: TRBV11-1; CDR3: CASSLLAGARGSYNEQFF